The next 21 T cell receptor beta chains were all read from a single sample in a study of human T cells and chemical hapten exposure. Each CDR3 protein is one row after TCRdb ran MiXCR on the RACE reads. The sample shows 45,000 to 60,000 distinct CDR3 sequences, 9.3% of them seen only once. Indicated time point: patch test 1, 2 weeks after DPC sensitization. The treatment denotes: therapeutic diphenylcyclopropenone sensitization with weekly scalp DPC. Sequencing used whole blood, obtained in connection with sensitization to the hapten diphenylcyclopropenone (DPC). The receptors here all came from a woman aged 40-49 years with alopecia areata. Some clones in this sample may be carry-over from other donors' samples.

In this sample, this clonotype turned up many times. Here the CDR3 DNA reads TGTGCCAGCAGTGACAGGGGGCCGAGCTCCTATAATTCACCCCTCCACTTT. Translating gives CASSDRGPSSYNSPLHF. The chain links TRBV2 to TRBJ1-6, with TRBD1 identical over 8 bases. The V gene's germline CDR1 is SNHLY and CDR2 FYNNEI. Losses at the gene ends were 3 bases for V and 0 bases for J; bases not matched to a gene: 4. This CDR3 is 17 amino acids long.

This clonotype was seen ten or more times. J is TRBJ1-5 and V is TRBV6-2 or TRBV6-3; 8 bases match TRBD1. After removal of 6 bases from V and 2 bases from J, the junction contained 6 bases not matched to a gene. The CDR3 is 15 residues long. Germline loops: CDR1 MNHEY, CDR2 SVGEGT. The CDR3 coding sequence is TGTGCCAGCAGCCGAGACAGGGGTGGCAATCAGCCCCAGCATTTT. Translated, it gives CASSRDRGGNQPQHF.

This clonotype was recorded a few times. This chain connects TRBV6-2 or TRBV6-3 to TRBJ1-2; 9 nucleotides agree with TRBD1. There are 15 residues in the CDR3. The germline V gene encodes CDR1 MNHEY and CDR2 SVGEGT. V was pared by 7 bases and J by 3 bases, with 9 bases of the junction left unmatched. CDR3 protein: CASTAWTGAHYGYTF. The CDR3 region has the DNA TGTGCCAGCACCGCCTGGACAGGGGCTCACTATGGCTACACCTTC.

This clonotype occurred many times. J is TRBJ2-5 and V is TRBV6-5, with D perhaps assigned TRBD1 or TRBD2 (5 bases each). There are 12 residues in the CDR3. Trimming left V 6 bases short and J 5 bases short, with 10 bases between. The germline V gene has CDR1 MNHEY and CDR2 SVGAGI. CDR3 DNA: TGTGCCAGCAGCCCGGGGCGGGAGACCCAGTACTTC. Protein product: CASSPGRETQYF.

This clonotype was seen more than once but under ten times. This chain joins TRBV27 and TRBJ1-2; 10 bases align to TRBD1. The CDR3 is 15 residues long. J was trimmed by 4 bases and V by 8 bases; bases with no gene match: 10. Germline CDR1 and CDR2: MNHEY and SMNVEV (reference sequence). The CDR3 region is CASGRRTGGSYGYTF. DNA of the CDR3: TGTGCCAGCGGCCGACGGACAGGGGGATCCTATGGCTACACCTTC.

This clonotype was detected only a few times. This chain uses TRBV29-1 with TRBJ1-2; 11 nucleotides match TRBD1. With 5 bases clipped from V and 4 bases from J, the junction kept 6 bases outside the gene matches. Germline V CDR1 and CDR2: SQVTM, ANQGSEA. This CDR3 is 14 amino acids long. In DNA form, the CDR3 reads TGCAGCGTTATATCTGGGACAGGGGGCTATGGCTACACCTTC. This codes for CSVISGTGGYGYTF. Full variable domain (missing parts from reference TRBV29-1 and TRBJ1-2): SAVISQKPSRDICQRGTSLTIQCQVDSQVTMMFWYRQQPGQSLTLIATANQGSEATYESGFVIDKFPISRPNLTFSTLTVSNMSPEDSSIYLCSVISGTGGYGYTFGSGTRLTVV.

CDR3 in amino acids: CAWSAGTYTEAFF. The CDR3, as DNA: TGTGCCTGGAGCGCGGGGACATACACTGAAGCTTTCTTT. The chain uses TRBV30 and TRBJ1-1; TRBD1 is a possible D gene (6 bases). The CDR3 extends over 13 amino acids. V was shortened by 3 bases and J by 3 bases, with 11 bases between the two germline ends. Per germline, CDR1 GTSNPN and CDR2 SVGIG (reference sequence).

The sample holds many counts of this clonotype. The J gene is TRBJ1-5, the V gene TRBV2; TRBD1 might be the D (5 bases). The V and J ends lost 0 bases and 2 bases respectively, with 11 bases between them. This CDR3 has 16 residues. Per germline, CDR1 SNHLY and CDR2 FYNNEI. The CDR3 protein is CASSEARGYGNQPQHF. The CDR3 region has the DNA TGTGCCAGCAGTGAAGCCCGGGGCTACGGCAATCAGCCCCAGCATTTT.

This clonotype was detected ten times or more. The chain couples TRBV28 to TRBJ1-5, with D possibly being TRBD1 (5 bases). The germline CDR1 and CDR2 sequences are MDHEN and SYDVKM. The V gene lost 3 bases and the J gene lost 7 bases, with 13 bases spanning the gap. The CDR3 runs to 14 residues. The CDR3 region is CASSFEAGKQPQHF. CDR3 bases: TGTGCCAGCAGTTTCGAGGCAGGGAAACAGCCCCAGCATTTT.

In its sample, this clonotype was seen many times. The V gene is TRBV5-1, the J gene TRBJ2-6, with a tentative D call TRBD1 (5 bases). This CDR3 has 18 amino acids. Per the germline V gene, CDR1 is SGHRS and CDR2 is YFSETQ. V lost 4 bases to trimming and J lost 0 bases, with 17 bases between them. This CDR3 is CASSQHGQDPSGANVLTF. The CDR3 coding sequence is TGCGCCAGCAGCCAACACGGACAAGACCCCTCTGGGGCCAACGTCCTGACTTTC.

This clonotype was detected many times. The chain has TRBV6-1 and TRBJ1-5; D possibly corresponds to TRBD1 (5 bases). Germline CDR1 and CDR2: MNHNS and SASEGT. The CDR3 covers 14 residues. V lost 8 bases and J lost 7, with 18 bases in between. The CDR3 sequence: CASRDGGDLQPQHF. The CDR3 DNA reads as TGTGCCAGCCGGGACGGCGGTGATCTACAGCCCCAGCATTTT.

This clonotype was recorded at least ten times. The CDR3 sequence: CASRRTGGHLGYTF. The CDR3 DNA reads as TGTGCCAGCAGGAGAACAGGGGGCCATCTTGGCTACACCTTC. J is TRBJ1-2 and V is TRBV27, with 9 bases fitting TRBD1. Germline CDR1 reads MNHEY; CDR2 reads SMNVEV (reference sequence). The length of the CDR3 is 14 residues. J gave up 7 bases and V 6 bases, and 9 bases lay outside the gene matches.

Ten or more counts support this clonotype. CDR3 residues: CASSATVNYGYTF. The CDR3, as DNA: TGTGCCAGCAGCGCGACAGTGAACTATGGCTACACCTTC. The chain couples TRBV9 to TRBJ1-2; TRBD1 might be the D (5 bases). Trimming cost V 3 bases and J 2 bases, with 8 bases left between them. The CDR3 loop spans 13 amino acids. Per germline, CDR1 SGDLS and CDR2 YYNGEE.

The chain is built from TRBV5-1 and TRBJ2-3; tentative D call: TRBD2 (6 bases). Trimming removed 4 bases at V and 9 bases at J, with 6 bases between. Germline CDR1 reads SGHRS; CDR2 reads YFSETQ. The CDR3 loop spans 10 amino acids. CDR3 DNA: TGCGCCAGCAGCGGACTAACGCAGTATTTT. It yields the protein CASSGLTQYF.

At least ten counts were recorded for this clonotype. CDR3 sequence: CASSYSGTPEAFF. The CDR3 region has the DNA TGTGCCAGCAGTTACTCGGGGACCCCTGAAGCTTTCTTT. The rearrangement uses TRBV6-6 and TRBJ1-1, with TRBD1 as a possible D gene (5 bases). The germline V and J ends were trimmed by 0 bases and 6 bases, with 8 bases remaining between them. The germline CDR1 and CDR2 sequences are MNHNY and SVGAGI (reference sequence). The CDR3 sequence is 13 residues long.

The V and J genes are TRBV28 and TRBJ1-4, with 7 bases aligning to TRBD1. The CDR3 is 14 residues long. Germline CDR1 reads MDHEN; CDR2 reads SYDVKM. V lost 3 bases, J lost 7 bases, and 5 bases stayed unmatched. The CDR3 is CASSFRQGVEKLFF. In nucleotides, the CDR3 is TGTGCCAGCAGTTTTAGGCAGGGGGTTGAAAAACTGTTTTTT.

This clonotype came up many times. V and J are TRBV29-1 and TRBJ2-7, with 8 nucleotides matching TRBD1. This CDR3 spans 13 amino acids. Germline assignment: CDR1 SQVTM and CDR2 ANQGSEA. V shed 6 bases and J 4 bases; nucleotides not matched to a gene: 8. CDR3 sequence: CSVVRTGTYEQYF. The CDR3 nucleotides are TGCAGCGTCGTAAGGACAGGGACATACGAGCAGTACTTC.

In this sample, this clonotype turned up many times. The V gene is TRBV5-1, the J gene TRBJ2-5; TRBD2 might be the D (6 bases). V lost 2 bases, J lost 1 base, and 9 bases lay in between. CDR1 and CDR2 from the germline V gene are SGHRS and YFSETQ. The CDR3 loop spans 14 amino acids. As DNA, the CDR3 is TGCGCCAGCAGCTTAGGAGGGTTCCAAGAGACCCAGTACTTC. Translated: CASSLGGFQETQYF.

This clonotype was seen only a few times. The chain couples TRBV27 to TRBJ2-1; no definite D call. Germline CDR1 and CDR2: MNHEY and SMNVEV (reference sequence). V was cut by 5 bases and J by 10 bases, with 9 bases left in between. This CDR3 comprises 11 residues. CDR3 in DNA: TGTGCCAGCAGTCCGGGCCGGGAGCAGTTCTTC. It translates to CASSPGREQFF.

The rearrangement uses TRBV14 and TRBJ2-4, with D possibly TRBD2 on 7 matching bases. Germline V gene sequence: CDR1 SGHDN, CDR2 FVKESK. This CDR3 is 14 amino acids long. Trimming took 2 bases from V and 6 from J, leaving 11 bases between them. The chain's CDR3 is CASSQWGGINIQYF. The CDR3, as DNA: TGTGCCAGCAGCCAATGGGGGGGCATAAACATTCAGTACTTC.

The rearrangement joins TRBV20-1 to TRBJ2-7; TRBD1 or TRBD2 may be the D gene (5 bases each). Per the germline V gene, CDR1 is DFQATT and CDR2 is SNEGSKA (reference sequence). The CDR3 covers 16 residues. V was shortened by 0 bases and J by 3 bases, with 18 bases between the two germline ends. The CDR3 region is CSARDLQGPTNYEQYF. In DNA, the CDR3 is TGCAGTGCTAGAGATCTGCAGGGACCGACCAACTACGAGCAGTACTTC.